Following are 31 T cell receptor beta chains from one sample sequenced in a study of identical twins. TCRdb re-called the 5' RACE reads with MiXCR, one entry per CDR3 protein. The sample has a few hundred thousand distinct CDR3 sequences, nearly 15% seen once. The sample was also linked to a second study, of yellow fever vaccine responses in identical twins.

The sequenced sample was CD4+ T cells sorted from blood. These receptors were taken from a woman in her late teens or twenties in good health.

A few counts support this clonotype. CDR3 sequence reads: CASRRTYGYTF. The CDR3, as DNA: TGTGCCAGCCGCCGAACCTATGGCTACACCTTC. This chain uses TRBV7-8 with TRBJ1-2; no clear D. The V end lost 8 bases, the J end lost 4 bases, and 8 bases lay between the germline ends. Germline assignment: CDR1 SGHVS and CDR2 FQNEAQ. This CDR3 is 11 amino acids long.

This clonotype appeared many times. This sequence joins TRBV7-6 and TRBJ2-1, with 10 bases lining up with TRBD2. This CDR3 region has 16 residues. Trimming removed 5 bases from V and 3 bases from J; junction bases left unmatched: 7. Germline-derived CDR1 and CDR2 are SGHVS and FNYEAQ. CDR3 loop: CASSLLTSGYYNEQFF. The CDR3, as DNA: TGTGCCAGCAGCCTCTTGACTAGCGGGTACTACAATGAGCAGTTCTTC. Complete variable domain (other parts from reference TRBV7-6 and TRBJ2-1): GAGVSQSPRYKVTKRGQDVALRCDPISGHVSLYWYRQALGQGPEFLTYFNYEAQQDKSGLPNDRFSAERPEGSISTLTIQRTEQRDSAMYRCASSLLTSGYYNEQFFGPGTRLTVL.

This clonotype was seen a few times. The chain is built from TRBV25-1 and TRBJ2-1; D may be TRBD1 (6 bases). The CDR3 covers 14 residues. V was pared by 5 bases and J by 7 bases, with 15 bases between. The germline gives CDR1 MGHDK, CDR2 SYGVNS. CDR3 DNA: TGTGCCAGCAGTCTCACAGGGCCTTCAAATGAGCAGTTCTTC. This sequence encodes CASSLTGPSNEQFF. Full variable domain (outside the CDR3, taken from reference TRBV25-1 and TRBJ2-1): EADIYQTPRYLVIGTGKKITLECSQTMGHDKMYWYQQDPGMELHLIHYSYGVNSTEKGDLSSESTVSRIRTEHFPLTLESARPSHTSQYLCASSLTGPSNEQFFGPGTRLTVL.

In this sample, this clonotype turned up a few times. V is TRBV19 and J is TRBJ2-7; D is undetermined. Germline assignment: CDR1 LNHDA and CDR2 SQIVND (reference sequence). The V and J ends lost 8 bases and 1 base respectively, with 12 bases between them. This CDR3 is 13 amino acids long. The CDR3 loop is CASALSFSYEQYF. The CDR3 DNA sequence: TGTGCCAGTGCCCTGTCTTTTTCCTACGAGCAGTACTTC. The whole variable domain, filled in from reference TRBV19 and TRBJ2-7, reads DGGITQSPKYLFRKEGQNVTLSCEQNLNHDAMYWYRQDPGQGLRLIYYSQIVNDFQKGDIAEGYSVSREKKESFPLTVTSAQKNPTAFYLCASALSFSYEQYFGPGTRLTVT.

This clonotype has ten or more counts. The rearrangement links TRBV27 to TRBJ1-6; possibly TRBD1 for D (5 bases). The V and J ends lost 6 bases and 7 bases respectively, with 16 bases between them. Germline V lookup: CDR1 MNHEY, CDR2 SMNVEV (reference sequence). The CDR3 runs 15 residues. The CDR3 DNA is TGTGCCAGCAGCCTGGGGCAGCCGGGCAATTCACCCCTCCACTTT. This codes for CASSLGQPGNSPLHF.

In this sample, this clonotype turned up a few times. The chain employs TRBV15 and TRBJ2-5; no definite D call. Trimming shortened V by 0 bases and J by 5 bases, and 13 bases separated the two germline ends. Germline-derived CDR1 and CDR2 are LNHNV and YYDKDF (reference sequence). This CDR3 is built from 15 residues. CDR3 DNA: TGTGCCACCAGCAGAGATCCAAATCATGGGGAGACCCAGTACTTC. The encoded protein is CATSRDPNHGETQYF.

The gene calls are TRBV27 and TRBJ2-5, with 10 positions matching TRBD1. The CDR3 covers 15 residues. The germline V gene has CDR1 MNHEY and CDR2 SMNVEV (reference sequence). V was pared by 6 bases and J by 5 bases, with 9 bases of the junction left unmatched. CDR3 residues: CASRTDRGAQETQYF. The CDR3 coding sequence is TGTGCCAGCAGAACGGACAGGGGGGCTCAGGAGACCCAGTACTTC.

The chain has TRBV7-9 and TRBJ2-1; D not certain. There are 15 residues in the CDR3. Deletions cut 5 bases from V and 0 bases from J, with 11 bases between. Germline lookup yields CDR1 SEHNR and CDR2 FQNEAQ (reference sequence). The CDR3 nucleotides read TGTGCCAGCAGCGTAGACTGGAGCTCCTACAATGAGCAGTTCTTC. It is translated as CASSVDWSSYNEQFF.

This clonotype was found a few times. The rearrangement links TRBV7-2 to TRBJ2-3, with 11 bases that match TRBD2. Germline values: CDR1 SGHTA, CDR2 FQGNSA. The CDR3 contains 17 residues. V lost 1 base and J lost 4; bases outside the gene matches: 7. The CDR3 protein is CASSLVASGGFADTQYF. DNA for the CDR3: TGTGCCAGCAGCTTAGTTGCTAGCGGGGGGTTCGCAGATACGCAGTATTTT.

The chain carries TRBV7-2 and TRBJ1-5, with 10 bases aligning to TRBD1. The V gene end was trimmed by 1 base and the J gene end by 7 bases; junction bases not matched to a gene: 4. CDR1 SGHTA and CDR2 FQGNSA come from the germline V gene. The CDR3 spans 15 residues. CDR3 DNA: TGTGCCAGCAGCTTAGGGGGACAGGGGCGGCAGCCCCAGCATTTT. Translation gives CASSLGGQGRQPQHF.

The genes are TRBV11-3 and TRBJ2-1; perhaps TRBD2 as D (6 bases). The V and J ends lost 4 bases and 12 bases respectively, with 19 bases between them. The CDR3 sequence is 14 residues long. Looked up from germline, CDR1 is SGHNT and CDR2 is YENEEA. The CDR3 is CASSSIAETQGQFF. The CDR3 region has the DNA TGTGCCAGCAGCTCAATAGCGGAAACTCAGGGGCAGTTCTTC.

This clonotype showed up just a few times. The junction does not match germline at one end; this may be a read error. The chain carries TRBV24-1 and TRBJ2-5; D is ambiguous. The CDR3 has 8 residues. Germline V gene data show CDR1 as KGHDR and CDR2 as SFDVKD. The CDR3 region is CATPTPEF. CDR3 sequence (DNA): TGTGCCACCCCGACTCCCGAATTC.

The chain is built from TRBV19 and TRBJ2-3; no reliable D call. CDR3 length: 14 residues. Germline V lookup: CDR1 LNHDA, CDR2 SQIVND (reference sequence). Trimming removed 6 bases at V and 2 bases at J, with 12 bases between. The CDR3: CASSLSAVTDTQYF. The CDR3 DNA follows: TGTGCCAGTAGCCTCTCGGCGGTCACAGATACGCAGTATTTT.

This clonotype has just a few counts. The chain employs TRBV20-1 and TRBJ2-1; 10 bases are shared with TRBD2. Germline values: CDR1 DFQATT, CDR2 SNEGSKA (reference sequence). The CDR3 consists of 16 residues. V shed 7 bases and J 7 bases; nucleotides not matched to a gene: 16. The CDR3 sequence: CSVPPLAGLSGNEQFF. CDR3 nucleotides: TGCAGTGTCCCCCCACTAGCGGGGTTATCCGGGAATGAGCAGTTCTTC.

This clonotype was seen a handful of times. V gene TRBV10-3 combines with J gene TRBJ2-7; D gene unclear. Trimming cost V 2 bases and J 3 bases, with 5 bases left between them. The CDR3 covers 12 residues. CDR1 and CDR2 from the germline V gene are ENHRY and SYGVKD. The CDR3 loop reads CAISEGYYEQYF. The CDR3 DNA reads as TGTGCCATCAGTGAGGGATACTACGAGCAGTACTTC.

CDR3 sequence: CASSLYGQGGTSNYGYTF. CDR3 nucleotide sequence: TGTGCCAGCAGTTTATATGGACAGGGTGGGACCTCTAACTATGGCTACACCTTC. The genes are TRBV27 and TRBJ1-2, with 8 bases matching TRBD1. This CDR3 has 18 residues. The J segment lost 0 bases and the V segment lost 1 base, leaving 10 bases of the junction unmatched. The germline gives CDR1 MNHEY, CDR2 SMNVEV (reference sequence).

This clonotype was counted at least ten times. The V gene is TRBV12-3 or TRBV12-4, the J gene TRBJ2-4; 8 nucleotides line up with TRBD2. This CDR3 has 16 amino acids. V lost 6 bases and J lost 9; bases outside the gene matches: 16. Here the CDR3 reads CASSPHGSGMSSIQYF. DNA of the CDR3: TGTGCCAGCAGCCCGCATGGTAGCGGGATGTCGAGCATTCAGTACTTC.

The chain uses TRBV2 and TRBJ2-3; 7 positions match TRBD1. The CDR3 is 14 residues long. V shed 8 bases and J 6 bases; nucleotides not matched to a gene: 11. The germline V gene encodes CDR1 SNHLY and CDR2 FYNNEI. The CDR3 DNA sequence: TGTGCCAGCGGGGCGGCAGGGGGAGTGGATACGCAGTATTTT. It is translated as CASGAAGGVDTQYF.

The chain combines TRBV7-9 with TRBJ1-1; weak D call: TRBD1 (5 bases). Trimming took off 5 bases at V and 4 bases at J, with 17 bases between the two ends. Germline V lookup: CDR1 SEHNR, CDR2 FQNEAQ (reference sequence). The CDR3 has 15 amino acids. The CDR3 reads CASSDARGGSTEAFF. CDR3 in DNA: TGTGCCAGCAGCGACGCTCGGGGGGGGAGCACTGAAGCTTTCTTT.

J is TRBJ1-6 and V is TRBV12-3 or TRBV12-4; D may be TRBD1 (6 bases). V was trimmed by 3 bases and J by 2 bases, leaving 8 bases between them. CDR3 size: 15 residues. CDR3 sequence reads: CASSFGTTYNSPLHF. CDR3 coding DNA: TGTGCCAGCAGTTTCGGGACAACCTATAATTCACCCCTCCACTTT.

There are a few counts of this clonotype. The chain uses TRBV24-1 and TRBJ2-1; the match to TRBD2 covers 7 bases. The CDR3 runs 14 residues. Germline V lookup: CDR1 KGHDR, CDR2 SFDVKD. V was pared by 9 bases and J by 6 bases, with 10 bases of the junction left unmatched. The chain's CDR3 is CATRTPGEGNEQFF. In nucleotides, the CDR3 is TGTGCCACCCGGACTCCTGGGGAGGGCAATGAGCAGTTCTTC.

This clonotype was counted only a few times. CDR3 coding DNA: TGCGCCAGCAGCCCTGGGACAGGGAAGCCTCTGGAGGAGCAGTTCTTC. It specifies CASSPGTGKPLEEQFF. V and J are TRBV5-1 and TRBJ2-1; 9 bases line up with TRBD1. Trimming took 4 bases from V and 10 from J; bases not matched to a gene: 15. Germline loops: CDR1 SGHRS, CDR2 YFSETQ. The CDR3 totals 16 residues.

This clonotype was seen more than once but under ten times. The J gene is TRBJ2-1, the V gene TRBV29-1, with unresolved D. Trimming shortened V by 7 bases and J by 4 bases, and 11 bases separated the two germline ends. The germline V gene has CDR1 SQVTM and CDR2 ANQGSEA. This CDR3 has 12 amino acids. The CDR3 DNA follows: TGCAGCGCCTCACGGCAATACAATGAGCAGTTCTTC. This translates into CSASRQYNEQFF.

This rearrangement joins TRBV5-1 to TRBJ1-2; perhaps TRBD1 as D (5 bases). Germline lookup yields CDR1 SGHRS and CDR2 YFSETQ. V was cut by 4 bases and J by 3 bases, with 10 bases left in between. This CDR3 region has 13 residues. CDR3 loop: CASSAVGDYGYTF. CDR3 DNA: TGCGCCAGCAGCGCAGTAGGGGACTATGGCTACACCTTC.

This clonotype was counted between two and nine times. V and J are TRBV5-1 and TRBJ2-5; a weak D match, TRBD1 (6 bases). The CDR3 has 13 residues. Per the germline V gene, CDR1 is SGHRS and CDR2 is YFSETQ. Trimming cost V 3 bases and J 2 bases, with 8 bases left between them. The CDR3 here is CASSSTGQETQYF. The CDR3 bases are TGCGCCAGCAGCTCGACAGGTCAAGAGACCCAGTACTTC.

This clonotype was found many times. V usage is TRBV6-5 and J usage is TRBJ2-3; TRBD2 aligns across 7 bases. The CDR3 extends over 18 amino acids. In germline, CDR1 is MNHEY, CDR2 SVGAGI. With 0 bases clipped from V and 3 bases from J, the junction kept 12 bases outside the gene matches. CDR3 bases: TGTGCCAGCAGTTACTCGGGTGGCGGCATGGGAGGGACAGATACGCAGTATTTT. It yields the protein CASSYSGGGMGGTDTQYF.

This clonotype turned up a few times. CDR3 DNA: TGTGCCAGCAGCTGGGACACCCTTGAGACCCAGTACTTC. This translates into CASSWDTLETQYF. The chain is built from TRBV7-6 and TRBJ2-5; TRBD1 might be the D (6 bases). The CDR3 is 13 amino acids. Per the germline V gene, CDR1 is SGHVS and CDR2 is FNYEAQ. V gave up 4 bases and J gave up 5 bases, with 11 bases separating them.

This clonotype was seen only a few times. The chain joins TRBV6-5 to TRBJ2-7; D possibly corresponds to TRBD1 (6 bases). V was clipped by 4 bases and J by 0 bases, with 16 bases between them. The CDR3 sequence is 16 residues long. Germline values: CDR1 MNHEY, CDR2 SVGAGI. The CDR3 bases are TGTGCCAGCAGTTCTCCGGGACACCTGAGCTCCTACGAGCAGTACGTC. This codes for CASSSPGHLSSYEQYV.

V usage is TRBV2 and J usage is TRBJ2-1; D possibly matches TRBD1 or TRBD2 (6 bases each). This CDR3 is built from 15 residues. CDR1 and CDR2 from the germline V gene are SNHLY and FYNNEI. The ends were cut back, 4 bases at V and 4 bases at J, with 14 bases in the middle. CDR3 sequence reads: CASSAGGSPYNEQFF. DNA of the CDR3: TGTGCCAGCAGTGCCGGGGGCAGCCCTTACAATGAGCAGTTCTTC. The full variable domain, rest sourced from reference TRBV2 and TRBJ2-1, is EPEVTQTPSHQVTQMGQEVILRCVPISNHLYFYWYRQILGQKVEFLVSFYNNEISEKSEIFDDQFSVERPDGSNFTLKIRSTKLEDSAMYFCASSAGGSPYNEQFFGPGTRLTVL.

In its sample, this clonotype was seen a few times. The V gene is TRBV12-3 or TRBV12-4, the J gene TRBJ1-2; 8 bases are a match to TRBD1. V trimming: 5 bases; J trimming: 2 bases; junction bases outside the gene matches: 1. The CDR3 contains 13 residues. The CDR3 DNA follows: TGTGCCAGCAGTCCAGGGGGCAACTATGGCTACACCTTC. Translating it yields CASSPGGNYGYTF.

This chain connects TRBV12-3 or TRBV12-4 to TRBJ2-3; 8 bases match TRBD2. The CDR3 runs to 14 residues. J lost 5 bases, V lost 2 bases, and 3 bases had no gene match. The CDR3 reads CASSLRGGRDTQYF. As DNA, the CDR3 is TGTGCCAGCAGTTTACGGGGGGGCAGAGATACGCAGTATTTT.